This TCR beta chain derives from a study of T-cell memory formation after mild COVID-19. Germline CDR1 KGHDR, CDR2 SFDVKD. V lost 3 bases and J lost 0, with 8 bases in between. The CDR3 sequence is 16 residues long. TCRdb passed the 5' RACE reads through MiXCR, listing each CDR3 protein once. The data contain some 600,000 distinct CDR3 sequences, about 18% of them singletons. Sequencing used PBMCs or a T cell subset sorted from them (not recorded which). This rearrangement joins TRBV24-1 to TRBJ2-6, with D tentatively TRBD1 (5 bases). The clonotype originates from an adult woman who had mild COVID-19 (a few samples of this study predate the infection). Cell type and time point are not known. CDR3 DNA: TGTGCCACCAGTGATCCAGGGATCTCTGGGGCCAACGTCCTGACTTTC. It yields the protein CATSDPGISGANVLTF.